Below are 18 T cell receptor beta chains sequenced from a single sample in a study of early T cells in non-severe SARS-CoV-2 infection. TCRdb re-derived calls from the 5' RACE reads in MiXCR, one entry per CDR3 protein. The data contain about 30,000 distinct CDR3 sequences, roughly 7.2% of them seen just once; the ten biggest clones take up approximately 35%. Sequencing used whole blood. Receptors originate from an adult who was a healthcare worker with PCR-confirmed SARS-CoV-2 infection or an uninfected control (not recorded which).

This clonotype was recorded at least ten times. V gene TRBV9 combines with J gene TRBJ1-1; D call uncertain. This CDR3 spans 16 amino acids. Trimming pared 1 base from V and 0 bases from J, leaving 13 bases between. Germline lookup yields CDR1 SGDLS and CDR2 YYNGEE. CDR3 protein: CASSVMSNPMNTEAFF. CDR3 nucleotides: TGTGCCAGCAGCGTAATGTCGAATCCCATGAACACTGAAGCTTTCTTT.

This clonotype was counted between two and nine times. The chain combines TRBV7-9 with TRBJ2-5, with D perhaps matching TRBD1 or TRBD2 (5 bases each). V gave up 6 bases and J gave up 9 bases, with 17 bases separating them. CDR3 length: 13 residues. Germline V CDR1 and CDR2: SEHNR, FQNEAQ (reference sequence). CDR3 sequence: CASSWDPSEAQYF. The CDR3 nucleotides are TGTGCCAGCAGTTGGGACCCAAGCGAGGCCCAGTACTTC.

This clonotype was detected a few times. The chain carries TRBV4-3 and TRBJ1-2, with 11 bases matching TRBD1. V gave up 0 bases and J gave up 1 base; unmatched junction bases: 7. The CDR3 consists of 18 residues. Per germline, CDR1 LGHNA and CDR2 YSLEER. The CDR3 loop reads CASSQDAGQGAYNYGYTF. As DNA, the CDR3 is TGCGCCAGCAGCCAAGACGCTGGACAGGGGGCCTATAACTATGGCTACACCTTC.

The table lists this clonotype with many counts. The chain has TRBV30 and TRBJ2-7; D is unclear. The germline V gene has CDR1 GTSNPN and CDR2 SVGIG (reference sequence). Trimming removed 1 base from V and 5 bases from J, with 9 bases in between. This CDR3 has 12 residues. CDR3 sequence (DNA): TGTGCCTGGAGTGCTGAGTGGGACGAGCAGTACTTC. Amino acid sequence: CAWSAEWDEQYF.

For the CDR3, the DNA is TGTGCCTGGGGTTGGCAGAACACTGAAGCTTTCTTT. Translated, it gives CAWGWQNTEAFF. This chain connects TRBV30 to TRBJ1-1; D is uncertain. Deletions cut 5 bases from V and 1 base from J, with 8 bases between. The CDR3 is 12 amino acids. The germline V gene has CDR1 GTSNPN and CDR2 SVGIG (reference sequence). Variable domain in full (rest from reference TRBV30 and TRBJ1-1): SQTIHQWPATLVQPVGSPLSLECTVEGTSNPNLYWYRQAAGRGLQLLFYSVGIGQISSEVPQNLSASRPQDRQFILSSKKLLLSDSGFYLCAWGWQNTEAFFGQGTRLTVV.

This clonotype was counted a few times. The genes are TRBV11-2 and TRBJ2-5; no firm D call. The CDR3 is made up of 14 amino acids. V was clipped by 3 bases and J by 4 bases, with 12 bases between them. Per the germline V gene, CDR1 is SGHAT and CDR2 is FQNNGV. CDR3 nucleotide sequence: TGTGCCAGCAGCTTTAATGTCGCCACAGAGACCCAGTACTTC. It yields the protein CASSFNVATETQYF.

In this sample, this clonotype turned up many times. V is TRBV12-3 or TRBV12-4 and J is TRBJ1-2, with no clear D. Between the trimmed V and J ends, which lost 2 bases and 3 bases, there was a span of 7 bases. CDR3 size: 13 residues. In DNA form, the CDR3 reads TGTGCCAGCAGTTTAACGGGCCACTATGGCTACACCTTC. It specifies CASSLTGHYGYTF.

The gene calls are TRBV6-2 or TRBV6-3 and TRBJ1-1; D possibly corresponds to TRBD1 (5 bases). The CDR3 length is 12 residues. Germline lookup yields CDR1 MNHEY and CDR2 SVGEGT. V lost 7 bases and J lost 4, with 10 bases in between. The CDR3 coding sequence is TGTGCCAGCAAAGGGGCGCGCACTGAAGCTTTCTTT. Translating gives CASKGARTEAFF.

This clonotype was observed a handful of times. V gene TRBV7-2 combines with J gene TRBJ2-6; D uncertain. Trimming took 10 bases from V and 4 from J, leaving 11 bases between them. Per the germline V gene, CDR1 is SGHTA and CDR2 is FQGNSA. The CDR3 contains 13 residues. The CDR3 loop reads CATMFAGANVLTF. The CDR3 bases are TGTGCCACTATGTTCGCGGGGGCCAACGTCCTGACTTTC.

CDR3 bases: TGTGCCAGCACCAAAAGGGGCAGGGAGCATGGCTACACCTTC. This encodes CASTKRGREHGYTF. This chain connects TRBV2 to TRBJ1-2; TRBD1 is a possible D gene (5 bases). This CDR3 spans 14 amino acids. The germline V gene has CDR1 SNHLY and CDR2 FYNNEI. V lost 7 bases and J 6 bases, leaving 18 bases between the germline ends.

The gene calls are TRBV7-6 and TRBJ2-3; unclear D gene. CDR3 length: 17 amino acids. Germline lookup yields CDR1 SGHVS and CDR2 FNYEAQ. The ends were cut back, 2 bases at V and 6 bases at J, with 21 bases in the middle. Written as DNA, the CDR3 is TGTGCCAGCAGCTTAAGGGTACCGGGCGGCTCGGCGGATACGCAGTATTTT. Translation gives CASSLRVPGGSADTQYF.

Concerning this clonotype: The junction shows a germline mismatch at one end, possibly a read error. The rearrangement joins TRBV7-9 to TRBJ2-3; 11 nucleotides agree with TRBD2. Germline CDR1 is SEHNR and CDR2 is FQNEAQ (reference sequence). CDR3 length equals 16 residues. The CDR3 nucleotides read TGTGCCAGCAGCCCTAGCGGGGGGCCCAGCATAGATACGCAGTATTTT. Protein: CASSPSGGPSIDTQYF.

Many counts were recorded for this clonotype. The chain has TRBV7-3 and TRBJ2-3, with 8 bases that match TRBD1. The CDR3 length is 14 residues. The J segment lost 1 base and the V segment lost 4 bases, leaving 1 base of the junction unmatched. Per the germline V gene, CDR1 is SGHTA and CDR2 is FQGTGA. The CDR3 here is CASSSGGGTDTQYF. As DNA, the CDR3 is TGTGCCAGCAGCTCAGGGGGCGGCACAGATACGCAGTATTTT.

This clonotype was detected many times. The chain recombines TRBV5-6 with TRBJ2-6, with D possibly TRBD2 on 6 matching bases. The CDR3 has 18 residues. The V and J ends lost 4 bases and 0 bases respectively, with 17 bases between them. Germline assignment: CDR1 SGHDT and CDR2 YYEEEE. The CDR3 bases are TGTGCCAGCAGCCCCTCGGCGGGAAGGTACTCTGGGGCCAACGTCCTGACTTTC. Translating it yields CASSPSAGRYSGANVLTF.

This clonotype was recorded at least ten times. CDR3 in amino acids: CASSLDTADTQYF. CDR3 bases: TGTGCCAGCAGCTTAGATACCGCAGATACGCAGTATTTT. The V and J genes are TRBV5-4 and TRBJ2-3, with unresolved D. The V gene's germline CDR1 is SGHNT and CDR2 YYREEE (reference sequence). Trimming pared 2 bases from V and 4 bases from J, leaving 8 bases between. The CDR3 is 13 residues long.

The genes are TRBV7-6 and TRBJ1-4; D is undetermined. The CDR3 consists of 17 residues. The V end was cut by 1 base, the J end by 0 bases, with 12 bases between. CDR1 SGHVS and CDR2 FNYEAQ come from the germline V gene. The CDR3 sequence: CASSLELDPATNEKLFF. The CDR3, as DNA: TGTGCCAGCAGCTTAGAGCTGGACCCAGCAACTAATGAAAAACTGTTTTTT.

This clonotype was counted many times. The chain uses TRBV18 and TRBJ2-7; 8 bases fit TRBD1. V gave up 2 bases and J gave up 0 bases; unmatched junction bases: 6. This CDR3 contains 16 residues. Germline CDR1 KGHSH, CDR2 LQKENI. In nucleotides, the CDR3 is TGTGCCAGCTCACCAGCCCGGGACAGGTCCTCCTACGAGCAGTACTTC. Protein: CASSPARDRSSYEQYF.

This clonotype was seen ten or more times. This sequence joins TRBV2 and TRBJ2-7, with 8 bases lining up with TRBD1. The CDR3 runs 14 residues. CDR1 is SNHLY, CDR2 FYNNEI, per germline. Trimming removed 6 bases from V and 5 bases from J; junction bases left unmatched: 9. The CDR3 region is CASRPDRVSNEQYF. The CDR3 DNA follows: TGTGCCAGCAGACCGGACAGGGTTTCCAACGAGCAGTACTTC.